This T cell receptor beta chain comes out of a study of CD8 T cells in ankylosing spondylitis. This clonotype has at least ten counts. Its specificity is unknown. V lost 1 base, J lost 1 base, and 3 bases stayed unmatched. The germline gives CDR1 SGHVS, CDR2 FQNEAQ. This CDR3 contains 15 residues. Study-level findings and limits: A motif of 7 to 9 highly homologous TCR beta variants was seen as apparently characteristic of ankylosing spondylitis blood. Clones linked to disease were reported to show significant enrichment in matched ankylosing spondylitis synovial fluid. Disease-linked clones bore a CD8+ phenotype, appearing relatively rarely in peripheral blood. Reactive arthritis synovial fluid and blood were previously reported to contain some motif variants.

Libraries for TCR beta were made by quantitative 5'-RACE with molecular barcodes. TCRdb ran MiXCR on the 5' RACE reads and lists one entry per CDR3 protein. The data show 200,000 to 250,000 distinct CDR3 sequences, 15% to 20% seen once. Sequenced: blood, either unsorted or a sorted T cell fraction (not recorded which). This TCR derives from a male donor with ankylosing spondylitis. The chain uses TRBV7-8 and TRBJ1-1, with TRBD1 matching 7 bases. CDR3 coding DNA: TGTGCCAGCAGCTTAGTACAGGGGTCGAACACTGAAGCTTTCTTT. Translation gives CASSLVQGSNTEAFF.